A single TCR beta chain is shown here with its context. Its antigen remains unidentified. Cultured CD4+ T cell DNA underwent sequencing with the Oncomine TCR Beta short-read assay. CD4+ T cells were cultured, and genomic DNA was extracted from them. TCRdb ran MiXCR on the PCR reads and lists one entry per CDR3 protein. Of about 18,000 distinct CDR3 sequences listed, 43% are singletons. The sample's treatment: roughly 11-day PBMC culture with coronavirus spike peptide pools or control peptides (ViraFEST assay). CDR1 is MDHEN, CDR2 SYDVKM, per germline. The CDR3 consists of 18 residues. Trimming took off 6 bases at V and 8 bases at J, with 26 bases between the two ends. The data stem from a study of vaccination and CD4 T cells after COVID-19.

The genes are TRBV28 and TRBJ1-6; maybe TRBD1 (6 bases). The sample was CD4+ T cells from blood, cultured in vitro, taken after SARS-CoV-2 vaccination. This clonotype was obtained from a human donor who had recovered from COVID-19. Written as DNA, the CDR3 is TGTGCCAGCAGAGGCGGCACAGGGATTCTTGTCCAGGATTCACCCCTCCACTTT. Its translation: CASRGGTGILVQDSPLHF.